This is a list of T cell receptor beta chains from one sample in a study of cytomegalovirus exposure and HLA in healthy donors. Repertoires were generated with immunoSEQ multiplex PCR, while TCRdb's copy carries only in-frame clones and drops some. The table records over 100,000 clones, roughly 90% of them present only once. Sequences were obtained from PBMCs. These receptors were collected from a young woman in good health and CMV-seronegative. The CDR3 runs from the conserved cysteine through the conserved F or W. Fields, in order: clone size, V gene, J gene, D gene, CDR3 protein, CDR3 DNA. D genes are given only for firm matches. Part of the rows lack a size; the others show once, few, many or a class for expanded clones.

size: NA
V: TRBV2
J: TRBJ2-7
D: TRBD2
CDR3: CASSWTSGGAGYEQYF
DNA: TGTGCCAGCAGTTGGACTAGCGGGGGGGCCGGGTACGAGCAGTACTTC

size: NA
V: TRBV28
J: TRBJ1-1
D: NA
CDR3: CASSSDYGRYGNTEAFF
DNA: TGTGCCAGCAGTTCGGACTACGGTCGATACGGGAACACTGAAGCTTTCTTT

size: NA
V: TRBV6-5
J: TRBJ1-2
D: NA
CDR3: CASSYLVDYGYTF
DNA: TGTGCCAGCAGTTACTTAGTAGACTATGGCTACACCTTC

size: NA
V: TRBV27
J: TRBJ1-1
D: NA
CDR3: CASSLLSDTPSAAFF
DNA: TGTGCCAGCAGTTTATTATCGGACACCCCTTCGGCGGCTTTCTTT

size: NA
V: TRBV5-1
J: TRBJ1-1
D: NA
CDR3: CASNREPTLNTEAFF
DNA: TGCGCCAGCAATCGGGAACCCACCCTGAACACTGAAGCTTTCTTT

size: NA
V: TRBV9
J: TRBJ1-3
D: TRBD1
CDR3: CASSTGQGDTIYF
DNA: TGTGCCAGCAGCACCGGACAGGGGGACACCATATATTTT

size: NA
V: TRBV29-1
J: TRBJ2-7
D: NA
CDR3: CSVGDPGEQYF
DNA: TGCAGCGTTGGCGACCCGGGCGAGCAGTACTTC

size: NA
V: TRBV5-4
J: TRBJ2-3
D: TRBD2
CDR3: CAESSGKSTDTQYF
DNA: TGTGCCGAAAGTAGCGGGAAAAGCACAGATACGCAGTATTTT

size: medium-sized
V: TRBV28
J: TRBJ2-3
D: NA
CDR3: CASSLGTTFPTDTQYF
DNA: TGTGCCAGCAGTCTTGGCACCACCTTCCCCACAGATACGCAGTATTTT

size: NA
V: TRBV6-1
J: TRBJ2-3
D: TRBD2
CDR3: CASRPSGRTDTQYF
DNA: TGTGCCAGCAGGCCTAGCGGGAGGACAGATACGCAGTATTTT

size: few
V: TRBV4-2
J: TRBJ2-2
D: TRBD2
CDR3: CASSKSGGYQSGELFF
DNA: TGTGCCAGCAGCAAATCGGGAGGCTATCAGTCAGGGGAGCTGTTTTTT

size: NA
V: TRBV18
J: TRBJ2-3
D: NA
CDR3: CASSPDLLASTDTQYF
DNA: TGTGCCAGCTCACCGGATCTACTAGCAAGCACAGATACGCAGTATTTT

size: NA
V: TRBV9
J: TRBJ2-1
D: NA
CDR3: CASSGQKEQFF
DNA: TGTGCCAGCAGCGGACAGAAGGAGCAGTTCTTC

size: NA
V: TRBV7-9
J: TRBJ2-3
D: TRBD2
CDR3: CASSFPSGRSADTQYF
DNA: TGTGCCAGCAGCTTCCCTAGCGGGAGGTCCGCAGATACGCAGTATTTT

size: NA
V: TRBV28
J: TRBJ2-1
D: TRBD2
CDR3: CASSLGLGRNEQFF
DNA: TGTGCCAGCAGTTTGGGACTAGGGAGAAATGAGCAGTTCTTC

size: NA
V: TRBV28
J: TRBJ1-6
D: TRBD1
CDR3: CASRQSFRGRPLHF
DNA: TGTGCCAGCAGGCAGAGTTTCAGGGGGAGACCCCTCCACTTT

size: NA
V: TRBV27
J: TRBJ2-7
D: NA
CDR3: CASSSRGSYEQYF
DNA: TGTGCCAGCAGTTCCAGGGGATCCTACGAGCAGTACTTC

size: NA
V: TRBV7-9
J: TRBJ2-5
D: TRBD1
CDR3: CASSTWDRQETQYF
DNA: TGTGCCAGCAGCACGTGGGACAGACAAGAGACCCAGTACTTC

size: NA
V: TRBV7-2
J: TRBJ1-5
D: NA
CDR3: CASSLETGTLRQPQHF
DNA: TGTGCCAGCAGCTTAGAGACCGGGACACTTAGACAGCCCCAGCATTTT

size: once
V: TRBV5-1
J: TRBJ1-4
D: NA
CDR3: CASNAGKTLNEKLFF
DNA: TGCGCCAGCAACGCCGGGAAGACACTAAATGAAAAACTGTTTTTT

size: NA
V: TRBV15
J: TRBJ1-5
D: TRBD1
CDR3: CATSSLTGHGNQPQHF
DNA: TGTGCCACCAGCAGTCTGACAGGGCACGGCAATCAGCCCCAGCATTTT

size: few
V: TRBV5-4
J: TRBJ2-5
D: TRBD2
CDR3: CASSLPGGGYQETQYF
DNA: TGTGCCAGCAGCCTGCCTGGGGGAGGGTACCAAGAGACCCAGTACTTC

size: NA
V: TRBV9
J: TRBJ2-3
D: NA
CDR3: CASSGPPSTDTQYF
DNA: TGTGCCAGCAGCGGGCCGCCTAGCACAGATACGCAGTATTTT

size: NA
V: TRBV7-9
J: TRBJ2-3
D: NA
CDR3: CASSLVRADTQYF
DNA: TGTGCCAGCAGCTTAGTCAGGGCCGATACGCAGTATTTT

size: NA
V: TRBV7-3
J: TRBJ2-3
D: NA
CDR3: CASSLRGGQDTQYF
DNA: TGTGCCAGCAGCTTACGTGGGGGCCAAGATACGCAGTATTTT

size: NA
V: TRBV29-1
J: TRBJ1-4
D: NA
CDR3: CSVGASGNEKLFF
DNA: TGCAGCGTTGGCGCCAGCGGCAATGAAAAACTGTTTTTT

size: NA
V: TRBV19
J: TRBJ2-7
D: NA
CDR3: CASSKDSYEQYF
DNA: TGTGCCAGTAGTAAGGACTCTTACGAGCAGTACTTC

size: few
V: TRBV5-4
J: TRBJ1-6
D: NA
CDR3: CASSLTEWSPLHF
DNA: TGTGCCAGCAGCTTGACAGAGTGGTCACCCCTCCACTTT

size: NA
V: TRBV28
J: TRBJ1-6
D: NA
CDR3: CASTPGGSNSPLHF
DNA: TGTGCCAGCACACCGGGGGGGAGTAATTCACCCCTCCACTTT

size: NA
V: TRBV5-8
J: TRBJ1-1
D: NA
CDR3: CASSRVLAEAFF
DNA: TGTGCCAGCAGCCGTGTTCTCGCTGAAGCTTTCTTT

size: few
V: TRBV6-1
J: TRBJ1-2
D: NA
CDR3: CASEGYTF
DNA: TGTGCCAGCGAGGGCTACACCTTC

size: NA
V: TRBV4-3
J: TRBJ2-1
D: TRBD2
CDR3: CASSPTLAGGNRFF
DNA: TGCGCCAGCAGCCCCACACTAGCGGGAGGGAACCGGTTCTTC

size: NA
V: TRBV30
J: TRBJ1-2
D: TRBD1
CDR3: CAWRAKTRTGGSGYTF
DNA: TGTGCCTGGAGAGCGAAGACAAGAACAGGGGGATCGGGCTACACCTTC

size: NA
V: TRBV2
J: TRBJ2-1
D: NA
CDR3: CASSVETHNEQFF
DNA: TGTGCCAGCAGTGTGGAGACCCACAATGAGCAGTTCTTC

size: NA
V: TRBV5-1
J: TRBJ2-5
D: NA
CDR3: CASSLIGQGSKTQYF
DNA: TGCGCCAGCAGCTTGATTGGGCAGGGATCGAAGACCCAGTACTTC

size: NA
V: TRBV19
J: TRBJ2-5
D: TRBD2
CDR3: CASSVTSGREETQYF
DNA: TGTGCCAGTAGTGTAACTAGCGGGAGAGAGGAGACCCAGTACTTC

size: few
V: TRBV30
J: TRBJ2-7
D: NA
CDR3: CAWSELGVVNEQYF
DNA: TGTGCCTGGAGTGAGTTAGGAGTGGTAAACGAGCAGTACTTC

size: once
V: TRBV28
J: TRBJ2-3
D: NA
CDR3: CASSLGTIRTDTQYF
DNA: TGTGCCAGCAGTTTAGGGACAATTCGCACAGATACGCAGTATTTT

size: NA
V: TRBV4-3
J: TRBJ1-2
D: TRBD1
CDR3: CASSHRQGDYGYTF
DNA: TGCGCCAGCAGCCATCGACAGGGCGACTATGGCTACACCTTC

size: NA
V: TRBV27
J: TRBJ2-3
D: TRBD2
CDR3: CASSLTSGAWDTQYF
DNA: TGTGCCAGCAGTCTCACTAGCGGGGCCTGGGATACGCAGTATTTT

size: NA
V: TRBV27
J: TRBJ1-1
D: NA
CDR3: CATSGGGMHTEAFF
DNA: TGTGCCACCTCCGGGGGAGGCATGCACACTGAAGCTTTCTTT

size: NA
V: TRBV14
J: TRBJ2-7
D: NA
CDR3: CASSQVAAYEQYF
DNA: TGTGCCAGCAGCCAAGTTGCGGCCTACGAGCAGTACTTC

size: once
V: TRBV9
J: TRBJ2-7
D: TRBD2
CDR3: CASSVGEREVAEQYF
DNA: TGTGCCAGCAGCGTAGGCGAGCGGGAGGTAGCCGAGCAGTACTTC

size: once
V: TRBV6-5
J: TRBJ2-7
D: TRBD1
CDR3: CASSLRDRYYEQYF
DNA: TGTGCCAGCAGTTTAAGGGACAGGTACTACGAGCAGTACTTC

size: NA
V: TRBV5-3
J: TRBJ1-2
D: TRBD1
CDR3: CARSINRGPGGYTF
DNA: TGTGCCAGAAGCATAAACAGGGGGCCAGGTGGCTACACCTTC

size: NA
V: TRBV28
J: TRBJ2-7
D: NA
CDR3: CASSLLGTSSYEQYF
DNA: TGTGCCAGCAGTTTACTTGGGACATCCTCCTACGAGCAGTACTTC

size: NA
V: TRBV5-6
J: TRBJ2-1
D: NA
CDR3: CASSLFSVYNEQFF
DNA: TGTGCCAGCAGCTTGTTTAGCGTCTACAATGAGCAGTTCTTC

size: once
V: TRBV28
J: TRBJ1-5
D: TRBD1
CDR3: CASRPPQGERGNQPQHF
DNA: TGTGCCAGCAGGCCTCCCCAGGGGGAGCGGGGGAATCAGCCCCAGCATTTT

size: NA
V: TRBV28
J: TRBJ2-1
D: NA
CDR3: CASSKQVYNEQFF
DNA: TGTGCCAGCAGTAAGCAGGTATACAATGAGCAGTTCTTC

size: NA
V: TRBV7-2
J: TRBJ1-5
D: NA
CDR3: CASSFLAGANQPQHF
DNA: TGTGCCAGCAGCTTTTTAGCAGGGGCCAATCAGCCCCAGCATTTT

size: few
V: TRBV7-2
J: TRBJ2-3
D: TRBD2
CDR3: CASSLVGGRGDTQYF
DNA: TGTGCCAGCAGCTTAGTAGGCGGGAGAGGTGATACGCAGTATTTT

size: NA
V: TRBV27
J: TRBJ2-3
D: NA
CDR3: CASSFQGLTTDTQYF
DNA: TGTGCCAGCAGTTTCCAAGGACTAACGACAGATACGCAGTATTTT